The present T cell receptor beta chain was sequenced within a study of vaccination and CD4 T cells after COVID-19. The V end lost 4 bases, the J end lost 1 base, and 17 bases lay between the germline ends. The CDR3 contains 17 residues. Sequencing of the DNA from cultured CD4+ T cells was carried out with the Oncomine TCR Beta short-read assay. In TCRdb, the PCR reads were re-called with MiXCR into one record per CDR3 protein. The sample carries 20,000 to 30,000 distinct CDR3 sequences, around two thirds recorded once. Treatment in this sample: roughly 10-day PBMC culture with coronavirus spike peptide pools or control peptides (ViraFEST assay). ViraFEST used peptide pools to expand antigen-specific T cells before TCR sequencing. Healthy people receiving the vaccine had no prior SARS-CoV-2 infection, a status indicated by nucleocapsid antibodies testing negative before and after vaccination. Findings and limits, study-wide: Convalescent patients displayed a median around 88% of reactive clones emerging only post-vaccination.

As to this clonotype: What it recognizes is unknown.

The rearrangement links TRBV12-3 or TRBV12-4 to TRBJ1-3; perhaps TRBD1 as D (5 bases). Sequencing used CD4+ T cells from blood, cultured in vitro, obtained after SARS-CoV-2 vaccination. The sequence derives from a human donor who received a COVID-19 vaccine. The CDR3 spells CASSWGRSPSSGNTIYF. The CDR3 region has the DNA TGTGCCAGCAGTTGGGGACGGTCCCCCAGTTCTGGAAACACCATATATTTT.